This T cell receptor (beta chain) was documented in a study of blood T cell repertoires in COVID-19. The overall study: The analysed material was cDNA or gDNA that came from T cells, B-cell-depleted T cells, or PBMCs.

The table came from immunoSEQ multiplex PCR; TCRdb's copy has only in-frame clones and leaves some out. The sample includes about 180,000 clones, approximately 89% of them seen just once. V was cut by 8 bases and J by 0 bases, with 10 bases left in between. CDR3 length equals 13 residues. CDR1 and CDR2 (germline): SGDLS, YYNGEE. Residents of about two dozen US areas, aged roughly 18 to 89 years, made up the participants. Researchers sorted participants into cohorts using their self-reported clinical history. Cohort 3 donors were reported recovered after two negative PCRs, clearance, or symptom resolution.

This TCR derives from a man in his forties who had recovered from COVID-19. The sample taken for sequencing was PBMCs or T cells enriched from blood (not recorded which). V is TRBV9 and J is TRBJ2-3; D may be TRBD2 (5 bases). The CDR3: CASKSGSTDTQYF. CDR3 nucleotides: TGTGCCAGTAAGAGCGGCAGCACAGATACGCAGTATTTT.